This TCR beta chain was retrieved from a study of cytomegalovirus exposure and HLA in healthy donors. Study-level information: The 100 million to 120 million unique TCR beta sequences, from about 190 million T cells, were found by an earlier analysis.

The CDR3 contains 14 residues. CDR1 is SNHLY and CDR2 is FYNNEI in the germline V gene. V lost 8 bases, J lost 7 bases, and 9 bases stayed unmatched. Study-level points and caveats: In a later analysis, TCR beta V- and J-gene trimming showed a link to a missense DCLRE1C variant. Some TCR beta chains (around 160 of them) were listed as cytomegalovirus-associated.

A remark on this clone: What it binds is not known.

The PCR made use of 60 Vbeta and 13 Jbeta primers. The table came from immunoSEQ multiplex PCR; TCRdb's copy has only in-frame clones and leaves some out. Among hundreds of thousands of clones listed, 70% to 80% were seen once. The sequence was obtained from a woman aged 60-75 years in good health and CMV-seropositive. Sequences were obtained from PBMCs. The rearrangement joins TRBV2 to TRBJ1-2; 11 positions match TRBD1. CDR3 sequence (DNA): TGTGCCAGCGGGTGGGACAGGGGGGAAATTGGCTACACCTTC. The encoded protein is CASGWDRGEIGYTF.